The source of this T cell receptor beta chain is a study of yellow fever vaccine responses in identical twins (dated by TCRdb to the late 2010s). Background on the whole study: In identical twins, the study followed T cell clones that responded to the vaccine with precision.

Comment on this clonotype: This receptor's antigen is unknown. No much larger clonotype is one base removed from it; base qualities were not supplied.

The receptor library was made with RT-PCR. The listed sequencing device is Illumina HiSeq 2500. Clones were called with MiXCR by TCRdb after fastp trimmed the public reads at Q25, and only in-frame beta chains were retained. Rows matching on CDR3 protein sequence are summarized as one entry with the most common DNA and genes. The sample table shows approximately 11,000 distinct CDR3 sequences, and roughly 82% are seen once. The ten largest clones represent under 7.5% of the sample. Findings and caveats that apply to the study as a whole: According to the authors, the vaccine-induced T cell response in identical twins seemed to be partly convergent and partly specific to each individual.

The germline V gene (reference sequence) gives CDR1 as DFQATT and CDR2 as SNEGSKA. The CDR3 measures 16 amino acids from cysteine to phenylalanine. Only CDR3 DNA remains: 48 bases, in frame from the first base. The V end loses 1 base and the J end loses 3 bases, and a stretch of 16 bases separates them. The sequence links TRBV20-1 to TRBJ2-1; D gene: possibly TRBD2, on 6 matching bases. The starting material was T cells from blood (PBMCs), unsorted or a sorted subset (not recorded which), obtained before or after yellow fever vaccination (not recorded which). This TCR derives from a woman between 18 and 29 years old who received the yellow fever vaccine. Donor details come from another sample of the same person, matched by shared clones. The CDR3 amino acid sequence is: CSARGGGELGYNEQFF. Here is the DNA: TGCAGTGCTAGAGGTGGCGGGGAGCTTGGCTACAATGAGCAGTTCTTC.